A selection of T cell receptor beta chains follows, all from one sample in a study of cytomegalovirus exposure and HLA in healthy donors. Repertoires were generated with immunoSEQ multiplex PCR, while TCRdb's copy carries only in-frame clones and drops some. The sample lists around 150,000 clones, over 75% seen once, with 2% to 2.5% in the top ten. The sequencing input was PBMCs. The receptors here all came from a man aged 25 to 45 in good health and CMV-seronegative. Each CDR3 is given with its conserved first and last residue. The D gene is left open where the match is weak.

j_call v_call d_call cdr3_length cdr3_aa
TRBJ2-7 TRBV7-8 TRBD1 16 CASSLLSGTGSYEQYF
TRBJ1-1 TRBV6-5 NA 14 CASSPLIGGTEAFF
TRBJ1-2 TRBV5-4 NA 13 CASSLDSNYGYTF
TRBJ2-1 TRBV5-1 TRBD2 15 CASSLGLAGVNEQFF
TRBJ2-5 TRBV28 TRBD1 17 CASSPEDREDIEETQYF
TRBJ2-7 TRBV29-1 TRBD1 13 CSAGQENSYEQYF
TRBJ2-7 TRBV20-1 NA 11 CSARGLYEQYF
TRBJ2-5 TRBV5-1 TRBD1 14 CASSPGQGVETQYF
TRBJ2-5 TRBV14 TRBD2 17 CASSPRTSGGAVETQYF
TRBJ1-5 TRBV15 NA 14 CATGRGWGNQPQHF
TRBJ2-5 TRBV5-1 TRBD2 16 CASSPAGTPGRETQYF
TRBJ2-5 TRBV4-1 TRBD2 14 CASSQAVLAQTQYF
TRBJ1-1 TRBV23-1 NA 12 CASRMTMYQAFF
TRBJ1-5 TRBV19 TRBD1 11 CASRQGQVQHF
TRBJ1-3 TRBV27 NA 14 CASSLQGTGNTIYF
TRBJ1-1 TRBV11-2 NA 15 CASSQGSLKGTEAFF
TRBJ2-7 TRBV9 NA 17 CASSVALYQAGEHEQYF
TRBJ2-2 TRBV9 TRBD1 18 CASSVGPLGQGTTGELFF
TRBJ2-5 TRBV29-1 TRBD2 14 CSVEFPGGGETQYF
TRBJ2-3 TRBV18 TRBD2 17 CASSPLTSGLTTDTQYF
TRBJ2-7 TRBV7-6 TRBD2 17 CASSSDVYMGEGYEQYF
TRBJ1-2 TRBV5-6 TRBD1 14 CASSPMDRGFGYTF
NA TRBV7-9 TRBD2 14 CASSLTGLGYEQYF
TRBJ2-7 TRBV29-1 TRBD2 13 CSVFTSGTYEQYF
TRBJ1-2 TRBV28 TRBD1 15 CASSSARGPWGGYTF
TRBJ2-5 TRBV7-9 NA 15 CASSLVTPGKETQYF
TRBJ2-7 TRBV2 NA 14 CASSEGTLSYEQYF
TRBJ2-3 TRBV12-5 TRBD1 14 CASGLGQNTDTQYF
TRBJ2-7 TRBV5-1 TRBD2 14 CASSPSGSPYEQYF
TRBJ2-3 TRBV6-4 TRBD2 15 CASGTSGGATDTQYF
TRBJ2-7 TRBV4-1 NA 14 CASSQGVTRGEQYF
TRBJ2-1 TRBV5-1 NA 14 CASRRQGGPYEQFF
TRBJ2-1 TRBV28 NA 16 CASPPTRAGAPNEQFF
TRBJ1-3 TRBV2 TRBD1 17 CASGSGQGAITGNTIYF
TRBJ2-7 TRBV28 TRBD1 14 CASRSTRTGGEQYF
TRBJ1-2 TRBV2 NA 16 CASISRDTESGYGYTF
TRBJ2-1 TRBV6-4 NA 15 CASSDSKGDYNEQFF
TRBJ2-7 TRBV7-2 TRBD2 16 CASTPGGVGSSSEQYF
TRBJ2-7 TRBV9 TRBD1 16 CASSVAQGTGAYEQYF
TRBJ2-5 TRBV5-1 NA 11 CASSSQETQYF
TRBJ2-3 TRBV5-1 NA 16 CASSYGTGQVGDTQYF